Here is one TCR beta chain with its context. The antigen remains unidentified. This sample was taken from a study of response to subunit inactivated influenza vaccine. Germline CDR1 and CDR2: SGHAT and FQNNGV. V shed 5 bases and J shed 6 bases, with 9 bases lying between them. The CDR3 is made up of 12 amino acids. TCRdb re-analysed the RT-PCR reads in MiXCR, keeping a single row per CDR3 protein. The top ten hold approximately 8.4% of the sample, which has more than 200,000 distinct CDR3 sequences, more than 10% seen once. Study results and limitations: The authors proposed limited new T cell recruitment per seasonal influenza vaccination.

This rearrangement joins TRBV11-2 to TRBJ2-3; D unclear. Material: non-naive T cells sorted from PBMCs, obtained less than 15 days before vaccination. The receptor comes from a middle-aged man who received an inactivated influenza vaccine. The CDR3 loop is CASSHRLDTQYF. In DNA, the CDR3 is TGTGCCAGCAGCCACCGGTTGGATACGCAGTATTTT.